A single sample is the source of the 15 T cell receptor beta chains below, sequenced in a study of blood T cell repertoires in COVID-19. Repertoires were generated with immunoSEQ multiplex PCR, while TCRdb's copy carries only in-frame clones and drops some. This sample has 140,000 to 150,000 clones; approximately 78% occur once, and the top ten carry around 5.5%. The material sequenced was PBMCs or T cells enriched from blood (not recorded which). The receptors stem from a woman in her 50s who had recovered from COVID-19.

This clone was seen just once. The chain has TRBV11-2 and TRBJ2-2; the match to TRBD1 covers 7 bases. V trimming: 5 bases; J trimming: 1 base; junction bases outside the gene matches: 7. There are 16 residues in the CDR3. From germline, CDR1 is SGHAT and CDR2 FQNNGV. DNA of the CDR3: TGTGCCAGCAGCCCAGGGGGTCACAGGAACACCGGGGAGCTGTTTTTT. This gives the protein CASSPGGHRNTGELFF.

The V gene is TRBV7-6, the J gene TRBJ2-7, with 7 bases matching TRBD1. The J segment lost 4 bases and the V segment lost 5 bases, leaving 8 bases of the junction unmatched. CDR3 length: 14 residues. Germline V lookup: CDR1 SGHVS, CDR2 FNYEAQ. CDR3 amino acids: CASSPVIQGYEQYV. In nucleotides, the CDR3 is TGTGCCAGCAGCCCGGTAATACAGGGGTACGAGCAGTACGTC.

The V and J genes are TRBV3-1 (or the pseudogene TRBV3-2) and TRBJ1-2, with D unresolved. This CDR3 is 14 amino acids long. CDR1 is LGHDT, CDR2 YNNKEL, per germline (reference sequence). V was clipped by 3 bases and J by 1 base, with 9 bases between them. CDR3 loop: CASSHPTVNYGYTF. The CDR3 coding sequence is TGTGCCAGCAGCCATCCTACAGTTAACTATGGCTACACCTTC.

The chain has TRBV4-1 and TRBJ1-3; D gene unclear. Looked up from germline, CDR1 is MGHRA and CDR2 is YSYEKL. There are 19 residues in the CDR3. Trimming left V 1 base short and J 0 bases short, with 19 bases between. CDR3 DNA sequence: TGCGCCAGCAGCCAAGTGGGGAGTACGCGGCCCAACTCTGGAAACACCATATATTTT. It yields the protein CASSQVGSTRPNSGNTIYF.

This chain uses TRBV19 with TRBJ1-1; no clear D. The CDR3 contains 16 residues. CDR1 is LNHDA, CDR2 SQIVND, per germline (reference sequence). V was pared by 3 bases and J by 1 base, with 15 bases between. CDR3 residues: CASSIVGAISNTEAFF. CDR3 DNA: TGTGCCAGTAGTATTGTAGGAGCAATATCGAACACTGAAGCTTTCTTT.

Turning to this clone: The junction does not match germline at one end; this may be a read error. The V and J genes are TRBV3-1 (or the pseudogene TRBV3-2) and TRBJ1-2; possible D gene TRBD1, 5 bases. Germline CDR1 is LGHDT and CDR2 is YNNKEL (reference sequence). The CDR3 runs 14 residues. In DNA, the CDR3 is TGTGCCAGCAACCAAAGGGGCAGTAACTATGGCTACACCTTC. Its protein is CASNQRGSNYGYTF.

This clone was detected a few times. This chain uses TRBV6-5 with TRBJ1-4; weak D call: TRBD1 (6 bases). With 6 bases removed from V and 7 bases from J, the gap between germline ends came to 12 bases. The CDR3 extends over 13 amino acids. CDR1 is MNHEY, CDR2 SVGAGI, per germline. CDR3 region: CASRDRGSEKLFF. The DNA of the CDR3 is TGTGCCAGCAGGGACAGAGGAAGTGAAAAACTGTTTTTT.

J is TRBJ2-3 and V is TRBV19; D might be TRBD2 (6 bases). The CDR3 is 15 residues long. Trimming took off 8 bases at V and 6 bases at J, with 21 bases between the two ends. The germline V gene encodes CDR1 LNHDA and CDR2 SQIVND (reference sequence). CDR3 protein: CASGLIRGGADTQYF. The CDR3 coding sequence is TGTGCCAGTGGATTAATAAGGGGAGGTGCGGATACGCAGTATTTT.

The CDR3, as DNA: TGTGCCAGCAGATCTGACATTTCCACAGATACGCAGTATTTT. Its protein is CASRSDISTDTQYF. The chain recombines TRBV6-5 with TRBJ2-3; the D is unclear. The V gene lost 6 bases and the J gene lost 2 bases, with 12 bases spanning the gap. The V gene's germline CDR1 is MNHEY and CDR2 SVGAGI. The CDR3 runs to 14 residues.

The rearrangement joins TRBV6-5 to TRBJ1-4, with 8 bases lining up with TRBD1. The V gene end was trimmed by 6 bases and the J gene end by 8 bases; junction bases not matched to a gene: 11. Germline lookup yields CDR1 MNHEY and CDR2 SVGAGI. This CDR3 comprises 15 residues. In DNA form, the CDR3 reads TGTGCCAGCAGCCAACAGGGGGGGCCAGGGGAAAAACTGTTTTTT. Protein: CASSQQGGPGEKLFF.

The chain links TRBV2 to TRBJ1-4, with a weak D call TRBD1 (6 bases). CDR3 length: 14 residues. The V gene's germline CDR1 is SNHLY and CDR2 FYNNEI. Trimming removed 7 bases at V and 5 bases at J, with 14 bases between. In DNA form, the CDR3 reads TGTGCCAGCACCGCAGACAGGAGCAATGAAAAACTGTTTTTT. Residues: CASTADRSNEKLFF.

The V call is TRBV5-1, the J call TRBJ2-5, with D possibly TRBD2 on 7 matching bases. V lost 4 bases to trimming and J lost 5 bases, with 18 bases between them. Per germline, CDR1 SGHRS and CDR2 YFSETQ. The CDR3 runs 15 residues. The CDR3 here is CASSRGGGTQETQYF. The CDR3 nucleotides read TGCGCCAGCAGCCGGGGAGGGGGGACACAGGAGACCCAGTACTTC. The whole variable domain, remainder taken from reference TRBV5-1 and TRBJ2-5, is KAGVTQTPRYLIKTRGQQVTLSCSPISGHRSVSWYQQTPGQGLQFLFEYFSETQRNKGNFPGRFSGRQFSNSRSEMNVSTLELGDSALYLCASSRGGGTQETQYFGPGTRLLVL.

The chain has TRBV2 and TRBJ1-1, with D uncertain. Trimming removed 6 bases at V and 2 bases at J, with 13 bases between. Germline CDR1 is SNHLY and CDR2 is FYNNEI. This CDR3 has 14 residues. In DNA form, the CDR3 reads TGTGCCAGCAGCCCTTGGGGAGGAAACACTGAAGCTTTCTTT. It is translated as CASSPWGGNTEAFF.

The V call is TRBV7-9, the J call TRBJ2-5, with 13 nucleotides matching TRBD2. CDR1 SEHNR and CDR2 FQNEAQ come from the germline V gene (reference sequence). The CDR3 extends over 16 amino acids. The V and J ends lost 3 bases and 4 bases, in that order; junction bases with no gene match: 5. The CDR3 nucleotides are TGTGCCAGCAGCTTTGGGACTAGCGGGGTGGGAGAGACCCAGTACTTC. Residues: CASSFGTSGVGETQYF.

This chain's CDR3 is CASSPLTATGQETQYF. The CDR3 region has the DNA TGTGCCAGCAGCCCCCTAACCGCGACGGGTCAAGAGACCCAGTACTTC. This chain joins TRBV7-8 and TRBJ2-5, with no clear D. V lost 5 bases and J lost 2, with 18 bases in between. The CDR3 has 16 amino acids. CDR1 is SGHVS, CDR2 FQNEAQ, per germline.